This T cell receptor beta chain was sequenced for a study of control samples from healthy donors and cancer patients. Profiling relied on immunoSEQ multiplex PCR, and the TCRdb table lists in-frame clones only, not all of them. The sample lists about 170,000 clones; 80% to 95% were seen once. The sample comprised blood. The origin of this receptor is a woman aged 55-69 years in good health.

This CDR3 is CASSLGAPAIHTGELFF. The CDR3 coding sequence is TGTGCCAGCAGCTTAGGCGCCCCGGCCATTCACACCGGGGAGCTGTTTTTT. This chain links TRBV7-9 with TRBJ2-2; the D is unclear. Germline V lookup: CDR1 SEHNR, CDR2 FQNEAQ (reference sequence). The CDR3 has 17 amino acids. The V end was cut by 1 base, the J end by 3 bases, with 15 bases between. The full variable domain, its missing parts supplied by reference TRBV7-9 and TRBJ2-2, is DTGVSQNPRHKITKRGQNVTFRCDPISEHNRLYWYRQTLGQGPEFLTYFQNEAQLEKSRLLSDRFSAERPKGSFSTLEIQRTEQGDSAMYLCASSLGAPAIHTGELFFGEGSRLTVL.